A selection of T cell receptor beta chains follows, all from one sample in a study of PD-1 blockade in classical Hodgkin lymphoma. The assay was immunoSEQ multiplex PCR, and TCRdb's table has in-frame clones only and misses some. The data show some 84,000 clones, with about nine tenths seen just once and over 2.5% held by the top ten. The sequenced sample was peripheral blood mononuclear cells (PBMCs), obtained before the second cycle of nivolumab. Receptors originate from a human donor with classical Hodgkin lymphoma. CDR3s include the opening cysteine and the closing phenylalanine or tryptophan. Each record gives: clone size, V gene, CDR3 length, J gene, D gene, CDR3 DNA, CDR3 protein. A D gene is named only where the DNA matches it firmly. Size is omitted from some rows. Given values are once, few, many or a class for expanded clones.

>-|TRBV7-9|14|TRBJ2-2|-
TGTGCCAGCAGCTTAGGGGGGTTGACCGGGGAGCTGTTTTTT
CASSLGGLTGELFF
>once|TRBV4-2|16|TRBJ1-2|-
TGTGCCAGCAGCCAAGCCCAAAGGACCACCAACTATGGCTACACCTTC
CASSQAQRTTNYGYTF
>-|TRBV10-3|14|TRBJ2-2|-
TGTGCCATCAGTGGTCCGGAGGGGAGCGGGGAGCTGTTTTTT
CAISGPEGSGELFF
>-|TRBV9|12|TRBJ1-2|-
TGTGCCAGCAGCGCCGGACAGTTTGGCTACACCTTC
CASSAGQFGYTF
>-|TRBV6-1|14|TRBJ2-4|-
TGTGCCAGCAGCGACGCGAACGCCAAAAACATTCAGTACTTC
CASSDANAKNIQYF
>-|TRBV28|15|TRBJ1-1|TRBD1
TGTGCCAGCGATCGCTGGACAGGAAAGGTCACTGAAGCTTTCTTT
CASDRWTGKVTEAFF
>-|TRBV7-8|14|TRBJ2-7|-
TGTGCCAGCAGCCACTCCAGCTTGCAGAGTGAGCAGTACTTC
CASSHSSLQSEQYF
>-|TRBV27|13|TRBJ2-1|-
TGTGCCAGCAGTTTTGCCAGTTACAATGAGCAGTTCTTC
CASSFASYNEQFF
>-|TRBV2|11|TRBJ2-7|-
TGTGCCAGCAGAGGGGGTAACGAGCAGTACTTC
CASRGGNEQYF
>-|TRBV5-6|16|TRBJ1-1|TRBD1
TGTGCCAGCAGCTTGAGGGGACAGGGGATTTTTTCTGAAGCTTTCTTT
CASSLRGQGIFSEAFF